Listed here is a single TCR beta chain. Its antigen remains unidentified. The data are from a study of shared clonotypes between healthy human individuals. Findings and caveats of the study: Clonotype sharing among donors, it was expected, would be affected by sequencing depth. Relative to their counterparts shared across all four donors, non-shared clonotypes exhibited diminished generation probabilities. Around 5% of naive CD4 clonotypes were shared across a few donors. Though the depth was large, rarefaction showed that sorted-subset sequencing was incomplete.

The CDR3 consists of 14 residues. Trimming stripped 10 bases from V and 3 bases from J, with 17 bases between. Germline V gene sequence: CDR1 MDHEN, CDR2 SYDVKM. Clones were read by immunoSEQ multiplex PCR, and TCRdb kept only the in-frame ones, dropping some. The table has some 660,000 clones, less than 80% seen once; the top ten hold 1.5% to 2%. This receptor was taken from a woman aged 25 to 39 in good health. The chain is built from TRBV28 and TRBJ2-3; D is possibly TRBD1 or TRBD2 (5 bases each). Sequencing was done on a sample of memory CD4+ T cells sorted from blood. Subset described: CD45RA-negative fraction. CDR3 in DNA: TGTGCCACCACCCTTCCCGGGGCTACAGATACGCAGTATTTT. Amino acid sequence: CATTLPGATDTQYF.